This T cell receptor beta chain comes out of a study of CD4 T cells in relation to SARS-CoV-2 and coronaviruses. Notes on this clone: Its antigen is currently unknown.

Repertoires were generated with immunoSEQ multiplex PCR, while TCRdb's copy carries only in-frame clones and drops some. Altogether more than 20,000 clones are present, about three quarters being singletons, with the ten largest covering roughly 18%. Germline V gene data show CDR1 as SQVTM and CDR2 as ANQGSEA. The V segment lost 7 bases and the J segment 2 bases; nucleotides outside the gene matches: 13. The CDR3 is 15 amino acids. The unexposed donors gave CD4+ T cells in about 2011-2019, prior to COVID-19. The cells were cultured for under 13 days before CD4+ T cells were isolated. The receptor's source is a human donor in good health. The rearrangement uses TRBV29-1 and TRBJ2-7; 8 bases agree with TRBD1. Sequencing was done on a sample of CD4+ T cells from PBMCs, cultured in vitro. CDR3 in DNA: TGCAGCGCGAGCCCCTACAGGGACAGGACCTACGAGCAGTACTTC. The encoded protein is CSASPYRDRTYEQYF.